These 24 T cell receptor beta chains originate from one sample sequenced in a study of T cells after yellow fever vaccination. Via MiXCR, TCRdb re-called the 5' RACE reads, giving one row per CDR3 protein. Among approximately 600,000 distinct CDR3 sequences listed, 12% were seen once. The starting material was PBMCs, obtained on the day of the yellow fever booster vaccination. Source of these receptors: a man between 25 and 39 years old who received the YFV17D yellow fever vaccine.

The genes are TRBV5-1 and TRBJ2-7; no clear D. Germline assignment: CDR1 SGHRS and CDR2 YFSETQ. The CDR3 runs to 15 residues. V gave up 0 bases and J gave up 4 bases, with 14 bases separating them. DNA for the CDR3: TGCGCCAGCAGCTTGGCGGAGACACCCGTTTACGAGCAGTACTTC. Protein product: CASSLAETPVYEQYF.

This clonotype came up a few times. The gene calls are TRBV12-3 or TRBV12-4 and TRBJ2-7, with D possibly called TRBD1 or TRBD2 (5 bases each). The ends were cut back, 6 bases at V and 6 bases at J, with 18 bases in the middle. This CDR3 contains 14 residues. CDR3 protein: CASRTGTDPAEQYF. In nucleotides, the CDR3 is TGTGCCAGCAGGACCGGGACGGACCCAGCCGAGCAGTACTTC.

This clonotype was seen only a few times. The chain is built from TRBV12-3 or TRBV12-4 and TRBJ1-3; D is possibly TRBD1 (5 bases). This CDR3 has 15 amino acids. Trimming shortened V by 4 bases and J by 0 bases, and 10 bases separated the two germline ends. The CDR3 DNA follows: TGTGCCAGCAGTTGGGACCTCATCTCTGGAAACACCATATATTTT. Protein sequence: CASSWDLISGNTIYF.

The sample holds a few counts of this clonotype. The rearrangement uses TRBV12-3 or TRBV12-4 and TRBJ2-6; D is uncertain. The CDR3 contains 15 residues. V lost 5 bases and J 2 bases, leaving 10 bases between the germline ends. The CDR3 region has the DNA TGTGCCAGCAGTGGACGGCCGCCTGGGGCCAACGTCCTGACTTTC. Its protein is CASSGRPPGANVLTF.

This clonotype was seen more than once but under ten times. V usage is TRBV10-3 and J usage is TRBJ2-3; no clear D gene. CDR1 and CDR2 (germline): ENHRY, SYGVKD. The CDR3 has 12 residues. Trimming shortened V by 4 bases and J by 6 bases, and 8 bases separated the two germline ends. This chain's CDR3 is CAISVSRDTQYF. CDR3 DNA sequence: TGTGCCATCAGTGTGTCCCGGGATACGCAGTATTTT.

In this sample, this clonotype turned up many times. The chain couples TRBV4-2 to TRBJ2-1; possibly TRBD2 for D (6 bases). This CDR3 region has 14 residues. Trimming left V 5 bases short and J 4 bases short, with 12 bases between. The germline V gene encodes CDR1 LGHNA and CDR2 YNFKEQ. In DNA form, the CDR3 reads TGTGCCAGCAGCGTGCCGGGACTTTACAATGAGCAGTTCTTC. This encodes CASSVPGLYNEQFF.

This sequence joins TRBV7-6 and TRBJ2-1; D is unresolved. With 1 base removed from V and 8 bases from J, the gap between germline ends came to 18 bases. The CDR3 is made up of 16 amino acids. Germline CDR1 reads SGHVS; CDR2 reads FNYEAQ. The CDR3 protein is CASSLGAQTLSDEQFF. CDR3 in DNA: TGTGCCAGCAGCTTAGGTGCCCAGACCCTCTCCGATGAGCAGTTCTTC. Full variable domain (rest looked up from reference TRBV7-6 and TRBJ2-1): GAGVSQSPRYKVTKRGQDVALRCDPISGHVSLYWYRQALGQGPEFLTYFNYEAQQDKSGLPNDRFSAERPEGSISTLTIQRTEQRDSAMYRCASSLGAQTLSDEQFFGPGTRLTVL.

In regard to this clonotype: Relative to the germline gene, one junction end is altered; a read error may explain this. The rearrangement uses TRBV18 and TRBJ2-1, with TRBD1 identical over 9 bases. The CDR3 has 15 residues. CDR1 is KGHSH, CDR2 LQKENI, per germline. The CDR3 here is CASSPRQGVYNEQFF. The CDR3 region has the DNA TGTGCCAGCTCTCCACGACAGGGGGTCTACAATGAGCAGTTCTTC.

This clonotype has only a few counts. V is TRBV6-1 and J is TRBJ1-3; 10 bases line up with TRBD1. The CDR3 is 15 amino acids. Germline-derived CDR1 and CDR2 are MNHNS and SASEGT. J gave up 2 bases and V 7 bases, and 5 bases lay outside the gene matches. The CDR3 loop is CASNSGTGAGNTIYF. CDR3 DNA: TGTGCCAGCAATAGCGGGACAGGGGCTGGAAACACCATATATTTT.

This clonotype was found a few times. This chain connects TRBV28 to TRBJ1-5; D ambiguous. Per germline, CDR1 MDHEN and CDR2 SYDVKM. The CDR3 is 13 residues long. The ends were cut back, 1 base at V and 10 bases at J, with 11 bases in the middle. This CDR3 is CASSLSLFTPQHF. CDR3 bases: TGTGCCAGCAGTTTATCCCTGTTTACCCCCCAGCATTTT.

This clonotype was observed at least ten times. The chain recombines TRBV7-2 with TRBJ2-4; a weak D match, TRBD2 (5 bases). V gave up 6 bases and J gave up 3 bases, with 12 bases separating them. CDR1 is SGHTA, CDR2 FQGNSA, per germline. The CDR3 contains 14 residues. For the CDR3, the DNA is TGTGCCAGCAGTCTGGAGGTGATCAAAAACATTCAGTACTTC. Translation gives CASSLEVIKNIQYF.

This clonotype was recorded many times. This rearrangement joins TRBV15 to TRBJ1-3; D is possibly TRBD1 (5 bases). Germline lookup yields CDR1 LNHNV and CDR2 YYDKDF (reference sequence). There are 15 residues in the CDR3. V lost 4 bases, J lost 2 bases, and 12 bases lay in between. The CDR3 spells CATSTRGGPGNTIYF. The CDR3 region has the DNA TGTGCCACCAGCACCCGGGGGGGTCCTGGAAACACCATATATTTT. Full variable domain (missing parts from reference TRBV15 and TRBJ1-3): DAMVIQNPRYQVTQFGKPVTLSCSQTLNHNVMYWYQQKSSQAPKLLFHYYDKDFNNEADTPDNFQSRRPNTSFCFLDIRSPGLGDTAMYLCATSTRGGPGNTIYFGEGSWLTVV.

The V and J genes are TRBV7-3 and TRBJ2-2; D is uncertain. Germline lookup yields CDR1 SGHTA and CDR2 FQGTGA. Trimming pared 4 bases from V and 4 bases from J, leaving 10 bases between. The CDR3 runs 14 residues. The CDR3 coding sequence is TGTGCCAGCAGCTCCGTAGGTAGCACCGGGGAGCTGTTTTTT. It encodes CASSSVGSTGELFF.

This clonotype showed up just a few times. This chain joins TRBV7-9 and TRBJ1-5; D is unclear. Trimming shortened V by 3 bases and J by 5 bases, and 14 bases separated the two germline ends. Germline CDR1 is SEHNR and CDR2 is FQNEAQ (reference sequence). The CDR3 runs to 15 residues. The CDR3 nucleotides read TGTGCCAGCAGCTTGGACGGAATAGAGGATCAGCCCCAGCATTTT. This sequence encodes CASSLDGIEDQPQHF.

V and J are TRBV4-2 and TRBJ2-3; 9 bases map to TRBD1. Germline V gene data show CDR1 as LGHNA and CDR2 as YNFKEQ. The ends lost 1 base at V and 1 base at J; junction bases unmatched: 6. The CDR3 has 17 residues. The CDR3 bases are TGTGCCAGCAGCCAAGGGGAACGGACAGGGGGCACAGATACGCAGTATTTT. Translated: CASSQGERTGGTDTQYF.

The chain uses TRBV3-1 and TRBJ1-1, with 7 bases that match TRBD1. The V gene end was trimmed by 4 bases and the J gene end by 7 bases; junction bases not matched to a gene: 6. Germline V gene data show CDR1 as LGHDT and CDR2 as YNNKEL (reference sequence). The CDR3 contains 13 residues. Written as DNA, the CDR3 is TGTGCCAGCAGCCGGCAGGACAGGTTTGAAGCTTTCTTT. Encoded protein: CASSRQDRFEAFF.

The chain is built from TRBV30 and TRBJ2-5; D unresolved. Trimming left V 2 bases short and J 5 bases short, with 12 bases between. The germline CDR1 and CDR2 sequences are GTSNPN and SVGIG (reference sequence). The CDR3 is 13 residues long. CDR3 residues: CAWSLSFVETQYF. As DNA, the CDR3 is TGTGCCTGGAGTCTGAGTTTTGTTGAGACCCAGTACTTC.

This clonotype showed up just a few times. CDR3 DNA sequence: TGTGCCAGCAGCCATCGGACTAGCGGGACCGGGGAGCTGTTTTTT. This gives the protein CASSHRTSGTGELFF. The genes are TRBV7-9 and TRBJ2-2; 11 bases map to TRBD2. With 5 bases clipped from V and 5 bases from J, the junction kept 4 bases outside the gene matches. The CDR3 consists of 15 residues. Germline V gene data show CDR1 as SEHNR and CDR2 as FQNEAQ (reference sequence).

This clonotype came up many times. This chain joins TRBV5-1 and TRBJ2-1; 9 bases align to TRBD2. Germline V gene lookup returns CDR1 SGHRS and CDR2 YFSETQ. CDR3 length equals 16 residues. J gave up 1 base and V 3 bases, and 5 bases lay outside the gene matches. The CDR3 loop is CASSYLAGESYNEQFF. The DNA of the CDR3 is TGCGCCAGCAGCTATTTAGCGGGAGAGTCCTACAATGAGCAGTTCTTC.

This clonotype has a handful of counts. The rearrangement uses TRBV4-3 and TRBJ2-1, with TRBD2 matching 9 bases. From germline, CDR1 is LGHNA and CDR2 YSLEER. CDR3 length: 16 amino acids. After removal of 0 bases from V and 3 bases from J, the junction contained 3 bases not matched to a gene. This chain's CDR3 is CASSQDQTSGYNEQFF. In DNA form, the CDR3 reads TGCGCCAGCAGCCAAGATCAGACTAGCGGCTACAATGAGCAGTTCTTC.

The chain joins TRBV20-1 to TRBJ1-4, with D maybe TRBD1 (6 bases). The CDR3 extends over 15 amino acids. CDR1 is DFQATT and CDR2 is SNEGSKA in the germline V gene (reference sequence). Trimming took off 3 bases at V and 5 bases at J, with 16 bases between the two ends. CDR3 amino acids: CSASLRGQTNEKLFF. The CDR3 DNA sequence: TGCAGTGCTAGTCTTAGAGGACAGACAAATGAAAAACTGTTTTTT.

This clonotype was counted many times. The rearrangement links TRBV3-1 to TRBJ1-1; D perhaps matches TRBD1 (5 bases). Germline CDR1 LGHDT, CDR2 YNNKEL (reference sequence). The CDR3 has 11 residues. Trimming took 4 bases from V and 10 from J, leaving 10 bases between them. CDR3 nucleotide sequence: TGTGCCAGCAGCCTCGAAGGGGCAGCTTTCTTT. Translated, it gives CASSLEGAAFF. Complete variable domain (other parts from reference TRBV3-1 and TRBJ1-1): DTAVSQTPKYLVTQMGNDKSIKCEQNLGHDTMYWYKQDSKKFLKIMFSYNNKELIINETVPNRFSPKSPDKAHLNLHINSLELGDSAVYFCASSLEGAAFFGQGTRLTVV.

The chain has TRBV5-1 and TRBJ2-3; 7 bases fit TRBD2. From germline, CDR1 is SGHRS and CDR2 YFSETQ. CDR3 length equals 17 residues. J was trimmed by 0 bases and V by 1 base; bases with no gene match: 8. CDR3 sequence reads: CASSLWSSGTSTDTQYF. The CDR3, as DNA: TGCGCCAGCAGCTTGTGGTCTAGCGGAACTAGCACAGATACGCAGTATTTT.

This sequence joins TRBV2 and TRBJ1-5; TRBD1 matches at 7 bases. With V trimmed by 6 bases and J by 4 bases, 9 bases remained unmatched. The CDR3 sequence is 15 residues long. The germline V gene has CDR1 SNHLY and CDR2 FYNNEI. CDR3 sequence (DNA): TGTGCCAGCAGCGTCGACAGGGTTCGTAATCAGCCCCAGCATTTT. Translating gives CASSVDRVRNQPQHF.